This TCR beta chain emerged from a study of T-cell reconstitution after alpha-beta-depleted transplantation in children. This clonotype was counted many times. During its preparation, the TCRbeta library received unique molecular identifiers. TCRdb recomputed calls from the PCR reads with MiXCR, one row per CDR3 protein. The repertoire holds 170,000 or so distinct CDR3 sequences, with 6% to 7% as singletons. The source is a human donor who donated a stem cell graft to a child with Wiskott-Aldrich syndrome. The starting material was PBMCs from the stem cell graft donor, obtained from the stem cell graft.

In DNA form, the CDR3 reads TGTGCCAGCAGCTACCTCAGTAGCGGGGGGGCCGAGGAGGAGACCCAGTACTTC. This encodes CASSYLSSGGAEEETQYF. The genes are TRBV6-5 and TRBJ2-5; 11 nucleotides match TRBD2. CDR1 is MNHEY and CDR2 is SVGAGI in the germline V gene. J lost 5 bases, V lost 6 bases, and 17 bases had no gene match. This CDR3 is 18 amino acids long.